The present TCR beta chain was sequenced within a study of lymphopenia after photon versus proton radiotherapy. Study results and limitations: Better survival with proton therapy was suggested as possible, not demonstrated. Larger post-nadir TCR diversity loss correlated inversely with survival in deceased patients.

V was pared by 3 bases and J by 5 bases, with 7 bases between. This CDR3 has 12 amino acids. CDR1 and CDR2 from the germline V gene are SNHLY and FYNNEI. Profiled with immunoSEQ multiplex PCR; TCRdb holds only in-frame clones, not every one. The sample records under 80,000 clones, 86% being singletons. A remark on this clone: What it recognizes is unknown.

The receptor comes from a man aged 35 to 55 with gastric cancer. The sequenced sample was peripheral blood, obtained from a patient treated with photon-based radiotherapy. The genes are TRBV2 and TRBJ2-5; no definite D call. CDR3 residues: CASSDLSETQYF. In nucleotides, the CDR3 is TGTGCCAGCAGTGATCTGAGTGAGACCCAGTACTTC.